The T cell receptor (beta chain) described here comes from a study of early T cells in non-severe SARS-CoV-2 infection listed by TCRdb under 2021. About the study as a whole: TCR sequencing used bulk RNA from unsorted whole blood, so alpha and beta chains could not be paired. Beyond this particular receptor, the publication reports: VDJdb matching was skewed toward anti-spike CD8 responses and likely underestimated virus-specific expansions by missing private and CD4 specificities.

This was a case-control study nested in a cohort of healthcare workers in London, UK, who had nasopharyngeal swab PCR tests and blood samples taken every week. Healthcare workers were recruited during the week of the UK lockdown, between 23 and 31 March 2020, and followed weekly for up to about 15 weeks. The CDR3 covers 11 residues, taking in both the cysteine and the phenylalanine. Only the CDR3 portion is preserved as DNA: 33 bases, with reading frame beginning at the first base. CDR1 and CDR2 are drawn from the germline V gene (reference sequence): GTSNPN, SVGIG. The V end loses 1 base and the J end loses 6 bases, and a stretch of 3 bases separates them. This clonotype was recorded many times. The antigen it binds to is not known. The sample holds no much larger clone one base away, and base qualities are not on file. The library relied on 5' RACE. The sequencer was a NextSeq 500. To correct for sequencing error and PCR bias, the TCR library protocol tagged individual cDNA molecules with unique molecular identifiers. Both TCR alpha and beta chains were sequenced, and tight co-correlation was observed between alpha and beta sequence abundances in each sample. The authors' pipeline ran thus. V gene, J gene and CDR3 annotation of TCR sequences was performed with Decombinator V4. TCRs were defined as expanded if a significant change between any two time points was detected under a Poisson model with p below 0.0001. TCR abundances were normalised to the total number of TCRs sequenced per sample and expressed as counts per million. MAIT TCRs were defined by TRAV1-2 paired with TRAJ12, TRAJ20 or TRAJ33, and iNKT TCRs by TRAV10 paired with TRAJ18. VDJdb, accessed 1 November 2021, was searched for CMV, EBV and SARS-CoV-2 annotated TCRs, with TCRs annotated for multiple antigens excluded. In TCRdb, the public reads were trimmed at Q25 with fastp and aligned with MiXCR, with productive beta chains retained. For every CDR3 protein sequence, its rows merge into one entry that carries the most common genes and DNA. The authors' filters were not applied to this entry. Across this sample there are tens of thousands of distinct CDR3 sequences, with 5% to 6.5% seen only once. The ten top clones hold just under 8% of the sample.

The sequence was collected from an adult who was a healthcare worker with PCR-confirmed SARS-CoV-2 infection or an uninfected control (not recorded which). Sequencing input: whole blood. The chain is assembled from TRBV30 and TRBJ2-2; there is no confident call for the D gene. The CDR3 protein is CAWSGPGELFF. The nucleotide sequence is given as TGTGCCTGGAGTGGGCCCGGGGAGCTGTTTTTT.